This TCR beta chain was profiled in a study of CD8+ T cells in alopecia areata (dated by TCRdb to 2016 to 2019). The study in broad terms: Treated patients were enrolled in an open-label pilot trial of oral tofacitinib, 5 to 10 mg twice daily, for moderate-to-severe alopecia areata. On the human side, TCRbeta sequencing was run on scalp tissue and on sorted CD4+ and CD8+ peripheral blood T cells from healthy controls and from alopecia areata patients with either patchy or totalis/universalis disease. In treated patients, disease severity was measured using the SALT score, which gives the percentage of scalp surface area affected. Patients received tofacitinib for 6 to 18 months and were then followed off drug for 6 months to check for delayed response and recurrence. Scalp clonality was compared among normal scalp (n=4), patchy alopecia areata scalp (n=8), and alopecia totalis/universalis scalp (n=8). High-throughput TCRbeta sequencing was used to examine T cell clonal expansion in alopecia areata in both the C3H/HeJ mouse model and human patients. RNA came from the PAXgene miRNA kit for fixed scalp, the miRNeasy kit for PBMCs, and the RNeasy kit for mouse skin. Biopsies were taken from tofacitinib-treated patients at baseline and at 4 and 24 weeks of treatment, and a later scalp biopsy was taken in several of the tofacitinib-treated patients. TCRbeta CDR3 regions were amplified by immunoSEQ multiplex PCR using 35 Vbeta forward and 13 Jbeta reverse primers. Results and caveats for the whole study, not just this receptor: Because the treated cohort was small and included a single nonresponder, larger studies are needed to assess links between baseline CD8+ expansion and response. Compared with mice, TCR sequences shared between patients were less clear, possibly partly because of HLA diversity across the patient population. Higher clonality and more expanded CD8+ clones were observed in lesional scalp than in normal scalp, particularly in alopecia totalis/universalis, a finding suggestive of antigenic drive. With tofacitinib, both scalp clonality and the number of expanded CD8+ clones among the top 100 scalp clones went down significantly. Scalp TCR repertoire analysis is complicated because resident alphabeta T cells in normal human skin are also sequenced, whereas mouse skin is dominated by gammadelta T cells. During tofacitinib treatment, many expanded lesional clones stuck around in both scalp and blood, and this persistence may partly explain why relapse happens after treatment is stopped.

This specimen's time point label, interpreted: 24 weeks on oral tofacitinib. The treatment or condition label on this specimen signifies: oral pan-JAK inhibitor, 5-10 mg twice daily. From alopecia areata patients, peripheral blood was collected along with lesional scalp punch biopsies. PBMCs were isolated by density centrifugation and stained for CD3, CD4 and CD8, and CD4+ and CD8+ T cells were sorted on a FACSAria. Of note for this clone: Its antigen is unknown. Per-base quality was not reported, and no clone a single base away is much larger than it.

The CDR3 contains 15 residues, cysteine and phenylalanine counted. The CDR3 DNA has 45 bases and is translated from base 1. Trimming costs V 7 bases and J 0 bases, and their ends lie 12 bases apart. CDR1 and CDR2 are read off the germline V gene as SNHLY and FYNNEI. Library preparation used the immunoSEQ multiplex PCR assay. RNA was extracted from all samples and reverse transcribed into cDNA as template for TCR sequencing. SuperScript III was used for first-strand cDNA synthesis, primed with a 2:1 mix of oligo-dT and random hexamers. Amplification bias was assessed with a synthetic immune receptor repertoire, and residual bias was removed computationally. For the original study's pipeline: Raw reads were preprocessed for error removal, and CDR3 was defined according to IMGT conventions as running from the conserved cysteine to phenylalanine. Clonality was computed by normalizing Shannon entropy by log2 of the number of productive unique TCRs and subtracting the result from 1. Whether each scalp clone was CD4 or CD8 was inferred by checking scalp TCRbeta sequences against the CD4 and CD8 repertoires from sorted blood. TCRdb took over this immuneACCESS table, retaining in-frame rearrangements with V and J assigned. Such tables are incomplete; in checked studies, under half of the missing clones stem from an unresolved V gene, and the remainder is unexplained. V and J calls and clone size come straight from that table; D and trimming were deduced from the DNA. This sample holds about 180,000 clones; about 48% were observed only once. The biggest ten clones account for 10% to 11% of the sample.

The clonotype originates from a human donor with alopecia areata. The receptor chain draws on TRBV2 and TRBJ1-4, with no reliable assignment of the D segment. Source: CD8+ T cells sorted from blood, taken at week 24, from a patient treated with tofacitinib. The DNA sequence reads TGTGCCAGCATGACATCGCCAGCAACTAATGAAAAACTGTTTTTT. The translation is CASMTSPATNEKLFF.